The 30 T cell receptor beta chains presented below share a single source sample, sequenced in a study of PD-1 blockade in mismatch repair-deficient tumors. Sequenced by immunoSEQ multiplex PCR; TCRdb stores in-frame clones only, minus some. This table holds 85,000 to 130,000 clones, about 79% found once. Here the sequenced sample was peripheral blood, taken roughly 35 weeks after starting pembrolizumab. Receptors were obtained from an adult with mismatch repair-deficient cancer.

The CDR3 loop is CASSQGEYNEQFF. The DNA for the CDR3 is TGCGCCAGCAGCCAAGGGGAGTACAATGAGCAGTTCTTC. The gene calls are TRBV4-1 and TRBJ2-1, with D maybe TRBD2 (5 bases). There are 13 residues in the CDR3. With 1 base removed from V and 4 bases from J, the gap between germline ends came to 5 bases. Germline V gene data show CDR1 as MGHRA and CDR2 as YSYEKL.

A word on this clone: The same CDR3 arises from other DNA sequences in this sample as well. The V and J genes are TRBV27 and TRBJ2-5; no definite D call. CDR1 is MNHEY, CDR2 SMNVEV, per germline (reference sequence). The germline V and J ends were trimmed by 0 bases and 5 bases, with 4 bases remaining between them. The CDR3 length is 12 residues. CDR3 sequence reads: CASSLSGETQYF. The CDR3 DNA sequence: TGTGCCAGCAGTTTATCGGGCGAGACCCAGTACTTC.

A few counts support this clone. The genes are TRBV27 and TRBJ2-3; TRBD2 aligns across 7 bases. This CDR3 spans 14 amino acids. Trimming removed 3 bases from V and 7 bases from J; junction bases left unmatched: 7. Per the germline V gene, CDR1 is MNHEY and CDR2 is SMNVEV (reference sequence). The DNA of the CDR3 is TGTGCCAGCAGTTTCGGGACTAATACCTATACGCAGTATTTT. This sequence encodes CASSFGTNTYTQYF.

The sample holds a few counts of this clone. The rearrangement uses TRBV18 and TRBJ2-7; 10 nucleotides align to TRBD1. With 0 bases clipped from V and 2 bases from J, the junction kept 1 base outside the gene matches. The germline V gene encodes CDR1 KGHSH and CDR2 LQKENI. This CDR3 contains 15 residues. DNA for the CDR3: TGTGCCAGCTCACCACCGGGACAGGGGACCTACGAGCAGTACTTC. The encoded protein is CASSPPGQGTYEQYF.

The CDR3 DNA follows: TGTGCCAGCAGCTTTGAGGGCCAAAGCACAGATACGCAGTATTTT. Its protein is CASSFEGQSTDTQYF. The chain couples TRBV7-8 to TRBJ2-3; possible D gene TRBD2, 5 bases. Germline V gene lookup returns CDR1 SGHVS and CDR2 FQNEAQ. V dropped 3 bases and J dropped 0 bases, with 10 bases sitting between them. This CDR3 contains 15 residues.

V gene TRBV7-2 combines with J gene TRBJ2-5; 10 positions match TRBD1. The J segment lost 2 bases and the V segment lost 5 bases, leaving 2 bases of the junction unmatched. This CDR3 has 14 amino acids. The germline V gene has CDR1 SGHTA and CDR2 FQGNSA. The CDR3 bases are TGTGCCAGCAGCAAGGACAGGGGGCAAGAGACCCAGTACTTC. Encoded protein: CASSKDRGQETQYF.

In its sample, this clone was seen a few times. CDR3 protein: CASSSQSGLALYF. DNA of the CDR3: TGTGCCAGCAGCTCGCAGAGCGGACTAGCACTGTACTTC. This chain connects TRBV7-2 to TRBJ2-7, with 8 nucleotides matching TRBD2. Germline V lookup: CDR1 SGHTA, CDR2 FQGNSA. The CDR3 has 13 amino acids. Germline trimming cut 4 bases from V and 12 bases from J; bases unmatched to any gene: 11.

The rearrangement links TRBV9 to TRBJ2-1; D possibly corresponds to TRBD2 (5 bases). The CDR3 runs to 14 residues. Germline V gene lookup returns CDR1 SGDLS and CDR2 YYNGEE. The V gene lost 4 bases and the J gene lost 4 bases, with 12 bases spanning the gap. The CDR3 DNA sequence: TGTGCCAGCAGCTCAGCTGAGGGTTACAATGAGCAGTTCTTC. Translation gives CASSSAEGYNEQFF.

V is TRBV10-3 and J is TRBJ1-5; TRBD1 agrees at 8 bases. Germline V gives CDR1 ENHRY, CDR2 SYGVKD. The CDR3 totals 15 residues. After removal of 5 bases from V and 6 bases from J, the junction contained 9 bases not matched to a gene. The CDR3 DNA follows: TGTGCCATCAGTAAGACAGGGGACAGTACTCAGCCCCAGCATTTT. Translated: CAISKTGDSTQPQHF.

This sequence joins TRBV2 and TRBJ2-3; D unresolved. CDR3 size: 14 residues. The ends were cut back, 6 bases at V and 0 bases at J, with 10 bases in the middle. Germline CDR1 SNHLY, CDR2 FYNNEI. The DNA of the CDR3 is TGTGCCAGCAGAACTACTCCTAGCACAGATACGCAGTATTTT. Translating it yields CASRTTPSTDTQYF.

V and J are TRBV6-1 and TRBJ2-7; D might be TRBD2 (5 bases). This CDR3 region has 15 residues. Germline V gene lookup returns CDR1 MNHNS and CDR2 SASEGT. Trimming shortened V by 2 bases and J by 2 bases, and 13 bases separated the two germline ends. The CDR3 reads CASSEFRTGTYEQYF. For the CDR3, the DNA is TGTGCCAGCAGTGAATTCCGGACGGGGACCTACGAGCAGTACTTC.

This rearrangement joins TRBV30 to TRBJ1-2; TRBD1 agrees at 12 bases. V dropped 2 bases and J dropped 7; count of bases not matched to a gene: 8. The germline CDR1 and CDR2 sequences are GTSNPN and SVGIG (reference sequence). CDR3 size: 15 residues. CDR3 residues: CAWSIAGQGAGGYTF. The CDR3 DNA reads as TGTGCCTGGAGTATTGCGGGACAGGGGGCAGGTGGCTACACCTTC.

This clone was picked up many times. This chain connects TRBV1 to TRBJ1-2; TRBD1, the D gene given by the table, was not confirmed from the DNA. TRBV1 is a pseudogene. The CDR3 totals 13 residues. The CDR3 region is CTSSETGGVGYTF. In DNA, the CDR3 is TGCACCAGCAGCGAAACAGGGGGCGTCGGCTACACCTTC.

CDR3 sequence (DNA): TGTGCCAGCAGCCAAAGGACTAGCGGCACCTACGAGCAGTACTTC. This translates into CASSQRTSGTYEQYF. This chain connects TRBV4-2 to TRBJ2-7; 10 positions agree with TRBD2. V shed 2 bases, J shed 2 bases, and the junction held 3 bases outside the gene matches. Germline V gene lookup returns CDR1 LGHNA and CDR2 YNFKEQ. There are 15 residues in the CDR3.

The chain combines TRBV11-3 with TRBJ2-5; D perhaps matches TRBD2 (6 bases). In germline, CDR1 is SGHNT, CDR2 YENEEA. V lost 5 bases to trimming and J lost 3 bases, with 16 bases between them. The length of the CDR3 is 15 residues. CDR3 protein: CASSPPREREETQYF. CDR3 bases: TGTGCCAGCAGCCCCCCCCGTGAGCGGGAAGAGACCCAGTACTTC.

The J gene is TRBJ2-1, the V gene TRBV2, with 12 bases that match TRBD2. CDR1 and CDR2 (germline): SNHLY, FYNNEI. This CDR3 is 13 amino acids long. V was clipped by 3 bases and J by 15 bases; unmatched bases: 6. CDR3 sequence reads: CASSDTLAGGAFF. The CDR3 DNA sequence: TGTGCCAGCAGTGATACGCTAGCGGGAGGGGCGTTCTTC.

This clone has only a few counts. The rearrangement uses TRBV14 and TRBJ1-1; 7 positions agree with TRBD1. V lost 4 bases and J lost 11; bases outside the gene matches: 19. Germline V gene data show CDR1 as SGHDN and CDR2 as FVKESK. CDR3 length: 16 residues. Here the CDR3 reads CASSPRDRLLYPGAFF. CDR3 DNA: TGTGCCAGCAGCCCACGGGACAGACTCTTATACCCTGGGGCTTTCTTT.

The gene calls are TRBV28 and TRBJ1-4; D may be TRBD1 (5 bases). This CDR3 is built from 13 residues. Per the germline V gene, CDR1 is MDHEN and CDR2 is SYDVKM. Trimming left V 10 bases short and J 7 bases short, with 16 bases between. The CDR3 spells CATWTGTGEKLFF. Written as DNA, the CDR3 is TGTGCCACCTGGACTGGGACGGGTGAAAAACTGTTTTTT.

The V call is TRBV5-4, the J call TRBJ2-3, with D possibly TRBD1 on 5 matching bases. V was clipped by 3 bases and J by 0 bases, with 17 bases between them. This CDR3 is built from 17 residues. Germline V gene data show CDR1 as SGHNT and CDR2 as YYREEE (reference sequence). Here the CDR3 DNA reads TGTGCCAGCAGCTCGAGGTACGGACACGGTAGCACAGATACGCAGTATTTT. Translated, it gives CASSSRYGHGSTDTQYF.

This clone showed up just once. The chain uses TRBV6-5 and TRBJ2-7, with 7 bases lining up with TRBD2. V was clipped by 6 bases and J by 2 bases; unmatched bases: 7. CDR1 and CDR2 from the germline V gene are MNHEY and SVGAGI. This CDR3 contains 14 residues. The CDR3 DNA is TGTGCCAGCAGAGCCGGGGAGGGGACCTACGAGCAGTACTTC. This translates into CASRAGEGTYEQYF.

The V call is TRBV28, the J call TRBJ1-5; D remains ambiguous. Germline V gives CDR1 MDHEN, CDR2 SYDVKM. Trimming took 2 bases from V and 7 from J, leaving 12 bases between them. CDR3 length: 14 residues. The CDR3 bases are TGTGCCAGCAGTTTAAGTTCGGGTTCGCAGCCCCAGCATTTT. It codes for CASSLSSGSQPQHF.

This chain connects TRBV9 to TRBJ2-3; D may correspond to TRBD1 or TRBD2 (5 bases each). This CDR3 is built from 15 residues. The ends were cut back, 4 bases at V and 0 bases at J, with 12 bases in the middle. Germline V gene data show CDR1 as SGDLS and CDR2 as YYNGEE. CDR3 nucleotides: TGTGCCAGCAGCCCAGCGGCAGGGAGCACAGATACGCAGTATTTT. Its translation: CASSPAAGSTDTQYF. Using reference TRBV9 and TRBJ2-3 for the parts outside the CDR3, the full variable domain is DSGVTQTPKHLITATGQRVTLRCSPRSGDLSVYWYQQSLDQGLQFLIQYYNGEERAKGNILERFSAQQFPDLHSELNLSSLELGDSALYFCASSPAAGSTDTQYFGPGTRLTVL.

The chain uses TRBV6-4 and TRBJ2-7; D might be TRBD2 (6 bases). CDR1 is MRHNA and CDR2 is SNTAGT in the germline V gene. This CDR3 comprises 16 residues. The V end was cut by 3 bases, the J end by 3 bases, with 18 bases between. The CDR3 loop is CASSEVPRRGDYEQYF. The CDR3 DNA reads TGTGCCAGCAGTGAGGTTCCCCGGCGCGGGGACTACGAGCAGTACTTC.

This rearrangement joins TRBV7-9 to TRBJ2-7; D uncertain. CDR1 SEHNR and CDR2 FQNEAQ come from the germline V gene (reference sequence). The CDR3 covers 13 residues. The V end was cut by 2 bases, the J end by 2 bases, with 7 bases between. The CDR3, as DNA: TGTGCCAGCAGCTTAATCTCTGCCTACGAGCAGTACTTC. Its translation: CASSLISAYEQYF.

The chain uses TRBV5-4 and TRBJ2-5, with D perhaps matching TRBD1 (5 bases). The ends were cut back, 1 base at V and 1 base at J, with 8 bases in the middle. The CDR3 totals 14 residues. From germline, CDR1 is SGHNT and CDR2 YYREEE (reference sequence). CDR3 in DNA: TGTGCCAGCAGCTTGTTAGGGGCCCAAGAGACCCAGTACTTC. Protein: CASSLLGAQETQYF.

The chain uses TRBV5-5 and TRBJ1-2, with D perhaps matching TRBD1 (5 bases). Germline-derived CDR1 and CDR2 are SGHKS and YYEKEE (reference sequence). The V end lost 0 bases, the J end lost 5 bases, and 17 bases lay between the germline ends. This CDR3 has 16 residues. CDR3: CASSLVGEWAGYGYTF. CDR3 bases: TGTGCCAGCAGCTTGGTGGGGGAGTGGGCTGGATATGGCTACACCTTC.

V and J are TRBV11-2 and TRBJ1-2; tentative D call: TRBD1 (5 bases). The CDR3 is 14 amino acids. Between the trimmed V and J ends, which lost 1 base and 5 bases, there was a span of 11 bases. CDR1 SGHAT and CDR2 FQNNGV come from the germline V gene. This chain's CDR3 is CASSLVGRAYGYTF. The CDR3 DNA is TGTGCCAGCAGCTTAGTCGGCAGGGCTTATGGCTACACCTTC.

This chain links TRBV15 with TRBJ2-1; 9 nucleotides line up with TRBD2. Germline V gene data show CDR1 as LNHNV and CDR2 as YYDKDF (reference sequence). The CDR3 loop spans 16 amino acids. The ends lost 8 bases at V and 3 bases at J; junction bases unmatched: 11. The CDR3 sequence: CATSTPISGSYNEQFF. The CDR3 bases are TGTGCCACCTCCACCCCGATTAGCGGGAGCTACAATGAGCAGTTCTTC.

The chain has TRBV5-1 and TRBJ2-1; 7 nucleotides line up with TRBD2. Germline values: CDR1 SGHRS, CDR2 YFSETQ. The ends lost 0 bases at V and 8 bases at J; junction bases unmatched: 14. The CDR3 consists of 17 residues. The CDR3 DNA reads as TGCGCCAGCAGCTTGGCTAGTAGCGGGTGGGGTAAGGATGAGCAGTTCTTC. Its translation: CASSLASSGWGKDEQFF.

This clone has just one count. The chain is built from TRBV14 and TRBJ2-2; 12 nucleotides line up with TRBD2. Germline CDR1 is SGHDN and CDR2 is FVKESK. The CDR3 length is 15 residues. V lost 4 bases and J lost 6; bases outside the gene matches: 3. CDR3 protein: CASSLRLAGAGELFF. The CDR3 coding sequence is TGTGCCAGCAGCCTCCGACTAGCGGGAGCCGGGGAGCTGTTTTTT. Together with reference TRBV14 and TRBJ2-2, the CDR3 gives the full variable domain: EAGVTQFPSHSVIEKGQTVTLRCDPISGHDNLYWYRRVMGKEIKFLLHFVKESKQDESGMPNNRFLAERTGGTYSTLKVQPAELEDSGVYFCASSLRLAGAGELFFGEGSRLTVL.